One sample yielded the 14 T cell receptor beta chains listed below, sequenced in a study of blood T cell repertoires in COVID-19. Sequenced by immunoSEQ multiplex PCR; TCRdb stores in-frame clones only, minus some. The sample lists some 71,000 clones, roughly 86% occurring once. Sequencing was done on a sample of peripheral blood. The source of these receptors is a woman in her 70s with acute or convalescent COVID-19.

In regard to this clone: The same CDR3 can be traced to other DNA sequences in this sample. The chain uses TRBV30 and TRBJ1-2; 8 bases match TRBD1. The CDR3 length is 13 residues. Unmatched junction bases numbered 3, after V lost 0 bases and J lost 6 bases. Germline-derived CDR1 and CDR2 are GTSNPN and SVGIG (reference sequence). The CDR3 DNA sequence: TGTGCCTGGAGTGTGCAGGGGGCAAATGGCTACACCTTC. This encodes CAWSVQGANGYTF.

The chain recombines TRBV3-1 (or the pseudogene TRBV3-2) with TRBJ1-2, with D possibly being TRBD1 (6 bases). The germline CDR1 and CDR2 sequences are LGHDT and YNNKEL (reference sequence). The CDR3 extends over 17 amino acids. The V end was cut by 3 bases, the J end by 6 bases, with 23 bases between. CDR3: CASSQGAPPRVADGYTF. CDR3 nucleotides: TGTGCCAGCAGCCAGGGGGCCCCCCCGAGGGTTGCGGATGGCTACACCTTC.

This chain links TRBV19 with TRBJ1-5, with D uncertain. This CDR3 is built from 13 residues. The germline V gene encodes CDR1 LNHDA and CDR2 SQIVND (reference sequence). Trimming stripped 9 bases from V and 3 bases from J, with 12 bases between. CDR3 region: CASRPGLNQPQHF. For the CDR3, the DNA is TGTGCCAGCCGCCCCGGACTCAATCAGCCCCAGCATTTT. Together with reference TRBV19 and TRBJ1-5, the CDR3 gives the full variable domain: DGGITQSPKYLFRKEGQNVTLSCEQNLNHDAMYWYRQDPGQGLRLIYYSQIVNDFQKGDIAEGYSVSREKKESFPLTVTSAQKNPTAFYLCASRPGLNQPQHFGDGTRLSIL.

The chain uses TRBV19 and TRBJ1-5; tentatively, D is TRBD1 (6 bases). From germline, CDR1 is LNHDA and CDR2 SQIVND (reference sequence). V lost 3 bases and J 6 bases, leaving 6 bases between the germline ends. This CDR3 is 12 amino acids long. The CDR3 here is CASSIRGQPQHF. CDR3 DNA sequence: TGTGCCAGTAGTATCAGGGGTCAGCCCCAGCATTTT.

The chain carries TRBV7-2 and TRBJ2-1; D perhaps matches TRBD2 (6 bases). CDR1 is SGHTA and CDR2 is FQGNSA in the germline V gene. Trimming shortened V by 1 base and J by 1 base, and 8 bases separated the two germline ends. This CDR3 region has 15 residues. CDR3 nucleotides: TGTGCCAGCAGCTTAGATAGCGGATCCTACAATGAGCAGTTCTTC. It specifies CASSLDSGSYNEQFF.

This chain links TRBV12-3 or TRBV12-4 with TRBJ1-2; D remains unclear. Trimming pared 4 bases from V and 8 bases from J, leaving 14 bases between. The CDR3 has 13 amino acids. DNA for the CDR3: TGTGCCAGCAGTTCCCCGGAGACCTGGGGCTACACCTTC. Encoded protein: CASSSPETWGYTF.

V usage is TRBV27 and J usage is TRBJ2-7; D unresolved. The germline gives CDR1 MNHEY, CDR2 SMNVEV (reference sequence). This CDR3 has 11 amino acids. V lost 4 bases and J 4 bases, leaving 5 bases between the germline ends. CDR3 in amino acids: CASSSQYEQYF. For the CDR3, the DNA is TGTGCCAGCAGTTCACAATACGAGCAGTACTTC.

The chain recombines TRBV7-9 with TRBJ1-2; no clear D. The V end lost 6 bases, the J end lost 6 bases, and 11 bases lay between the germline ends. The germline CDR1 and CDR2 sequences are SEHNR and FQNEAQ (reference sequence). The CDR3 consists of 12 residues. CDR3 nucleotides: TGTGCCAGCAGTTTACAGCGGGATGGCTACACCTTC. Residues: CASSLQRDGYTF. Supplemented by reference TRBV7-9 and TRBJ1-2, the full variable domain reads DTGVSQNPRHKITKRGQNVTFRCDPISEHNRLYWYRQTLGQGPEFLTYFQNEAQLEKSRLLSDRFSAERPKGSFSTLEIQRTEQGDSAMYLCASSLQRDGYTFGSGTRLTVV.

The chain links TRBV6-1 to TRBJ1-3; maybe TRBD1 (5 bases). Trimming took 4 bases from V and 0 from J, leaving 13 bases between them. CDR1 and CDR2 from the germline V gene are MNHNS and SASEGT. The CDR3 has 16 residues. This chain's CDR3 is CASSAQGPNSGNTIYF. The CDR3 bases are TGTGCCAGCAGTGCTCAGGGTCCCAACTCTGGAAACACCATATATTTT.

The chain carries TRBV29-1 and TRBJ2-1; 11 bases match TRBD2. Germline loops: CDR1 SQVTM, CDR2 ANQGSEA. CDR3 length equals 14 residues. The DNA for the CDR3 is TGCACCATAAAAGGGACTAGCGGATCGACGGGGCAGTTCTTC. The encoded protein is CTIKGTSGSTGQFF.

The chain couples TRBV30 to TRBJ2-5; 7 nucleotides align to TRBD2. This CDR3 is built from 14 residues. Germline trimming cut 2 bases from V and 7 bases from J; bases unmatched to any gene: 10. CDR1 is GTSNPN and CDR2 is SVGIG in the germline V gene (reference sequence). The CDR3, as DNA: TGTGCCTGGAGTACTTCCGGGGGGACCGGGACCCAGTACTTC. This codes for CAWSTSGGTGTQYF.

This CDR3 is CASRPDRTTKLFF. CDR3 nucleotides: TGTGCCAGCAGACCCGACAGGACCACAAAACTGTTTTTT. This chain connects TRBV12-3 or TRBV12-4 to TRBJ1-4; tentatively, D is TRBD1 (6 bases). CDR3 length: 13 residues. Trimming shortened V by 6 bases and J by 10 bases, and 15 bases separated the two germline ends.

The chain employs TRBV13 and TRBJ2-3; D remains ambiguous. The germline gives CDR1 PRHDT, CDR2 FYEKMQ (reference sequence). The CDR3 totals 16 residues. V was pared by 3 bases and J by 1 base, with 14 bases between. The CDR3 here is CASSFSLPNRTDTQYF. The CDR3 DNA reads as TGTGCCAGCAGCTTTAGTCTCCCTAATCGCACAGATACGCAGTATTTT. Full variable domain (outside the CDR3, taken from reference TRBV13 and TRBJ2-3): AAGVIQSPRHLIKEKRETATLKCYPIPRHDTVYWYQQGPGQDPQFLISFYEKMQSDKGSIPDRFSAQQFSDYHSELNMSSLELGDSALYFCASSFSLPNRTDTQYFGPGTRLTVL.

The genes are TRBV6-2 or TRBV6-3 and TRBJ2-3, with TRBD2 matching over 13 bases. Germline values: CDR1 MNHEY, CDR2 SVGEGT. V was pared by 0 bases and J by 4 bases, with 10 bases of the junction left unmatched. The CDR3 has 19 amino acids. The CDR3 bases are TGTGCCAGCAGTTACTCTATACTAGCGGGGGGGCTCAGCGCAGATACGCAGTATTTT. Translating gives CASSYSILAGGLSADTQYF.